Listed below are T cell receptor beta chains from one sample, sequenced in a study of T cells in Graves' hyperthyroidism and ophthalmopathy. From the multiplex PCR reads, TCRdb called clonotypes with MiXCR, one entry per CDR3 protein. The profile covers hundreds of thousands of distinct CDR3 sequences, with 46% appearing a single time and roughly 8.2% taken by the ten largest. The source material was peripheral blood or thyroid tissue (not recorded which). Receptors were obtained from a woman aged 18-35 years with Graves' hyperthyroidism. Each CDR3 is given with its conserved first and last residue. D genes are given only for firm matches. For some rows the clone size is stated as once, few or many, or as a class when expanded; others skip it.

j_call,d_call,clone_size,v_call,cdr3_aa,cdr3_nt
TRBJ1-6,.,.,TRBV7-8,CASSFNPGSNSPLHF,TGTGCCAGCAGCTTTAATCCAGGGTCAAATTCACCCCTCCACTTT
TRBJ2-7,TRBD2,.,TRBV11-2,CASSGLAGVSEQYF,TGTGCCAGCAGCGGACTAGCGGGAGTTTCCGAGCAGTACTTC
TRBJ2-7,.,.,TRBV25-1,CASSPARWGEQYF,TGCGCCAGCAGCCCAGCGAGATGGGGCGAGCAGTACTTC
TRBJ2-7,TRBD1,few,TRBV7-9,CASSDPGTGSYEQYF,TGTGCCAGCAGCGACCCCGGGACAGGGTCCTACGAGCAGTACTTC
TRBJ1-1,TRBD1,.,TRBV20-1,CSARGGGGSSEAFF,TGCAGTGCTAGAGGGGGAGGGGGCAGCTCTGAAGCTTTCTTT
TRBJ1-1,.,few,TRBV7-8,CASSLVSQMNTEAFF,TGTGCCAGCAGCTTAGTATCCCAAATGAACACTGAAGCTTTCTTT
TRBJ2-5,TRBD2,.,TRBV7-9,CASSVGTSGNQETQYF,TGTGCCAGCAGCGTCGGGACTAGCGGGAACCAAGAGACCCAGTACTTC
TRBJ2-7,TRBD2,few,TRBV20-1,CSARPRTSGSLGQYF,TGCAGTGCGCGGCCCAGGACTAGCGGGTCCCTCGGACAGTACTTC
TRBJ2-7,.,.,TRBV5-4,CASSLGTEPYEQYF,TGTGCCAGCAGCTTGGGGACTGAGCCCTACGAGCAGTACTTC
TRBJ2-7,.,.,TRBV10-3,CASSLSSRGEQYF,TGTGCCAGCAGTTTAAGTAGCAGGGGCGAGCAGTACTTC
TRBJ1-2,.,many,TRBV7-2,CASSLARLNYGYTF,TGTGCCAGCAGCTTAGCGCGACTTAACTATGGCTACACCTTC
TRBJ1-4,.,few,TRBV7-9,CASSGGEEKLFF,TGTGCCAGCAGTGGCGGAGAAGAAAAACTGTTTTTT
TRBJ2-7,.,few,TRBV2,CASTRDHYEQYF,TGTGCCAGCACTCGGGACCACTACGAGCAGTACTTC
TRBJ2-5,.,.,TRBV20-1,CSALLWEETQYF,TGCAGTGCCCTCCTATGGGAAGAGACCCAGTACTTC
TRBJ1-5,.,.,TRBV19,CASQGKTRDTYQPQHF,TGTGCCAGTCAAGGTAAAACAAGGGATACGTATCAGCCCCAGCATTTT
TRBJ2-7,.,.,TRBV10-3,CAISQQVSVGEQYF,TGTGCCATCAGTCAACAGGTCTCCGTGGGAGAGCAGTACTTC
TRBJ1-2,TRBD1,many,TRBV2,CASSEGQGCGYTF,TGTGCCAGCAGTGAGGGACAGGGCTGTGGCTACACCTTC
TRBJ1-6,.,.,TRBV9,CASRGTGSSYNSPLHF,TGTGCCAGCAGAGGAACAGGAAGCTCCTATAATTCACCCCTCCACTTT
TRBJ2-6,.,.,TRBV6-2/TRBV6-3,CASSRPGAGANVLTF,TGTGCCAGCTCGCGACCAGGGGCCGGGGCCAACGTCCTGACTTTC
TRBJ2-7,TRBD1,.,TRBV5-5,CASSSTGEYYEQYF,TGTGCCAGCAGCTCGACAGGGGAATACTACGAGCAGTACTTC
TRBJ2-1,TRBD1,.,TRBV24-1,CATNDRVGNEQFF,TGTGCCACCAATGACAGGGTAGGGAATGAGCAGTTCTTC
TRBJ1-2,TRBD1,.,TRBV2,CASSRDSLSNHGYTF,TGTGCCAGCTCCCGGGACAGCCTCTCTAACCATGGCTACACCTTC
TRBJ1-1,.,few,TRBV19,CASSIARPWRTEAFF,TGTGCCAGTAGTATAGCGCGACCCTGGAGGACTGAAGCTTTCTTT
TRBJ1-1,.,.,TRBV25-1,CASSPTLGGNTEAFF,TGTGCCAGCTCACCGACCTTGGGGGGGAACACTGAAGCTTTCTTT
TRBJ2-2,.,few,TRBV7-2,CASSHRTAGELFF,TGTGCCAGCAGCCACCGTACGGCCGGGGAGCTGTTTTTT
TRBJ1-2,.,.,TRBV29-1,CSDGGHGYTF,TGCAGCGACGGCGGGCATGGCTACACCTTC
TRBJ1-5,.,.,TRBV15,CANSRGGQPQHF,TGTGCCAACAGCAGGGGTGGCCAGCCCCAGCATTTT
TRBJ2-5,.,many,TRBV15,CATSSGQIRETQYF,TGTGCCACCAGCAGTGGACAGATCCGAGAGACCCAGTACTTC
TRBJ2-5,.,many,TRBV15,CATSRGVQETQYF,TGTGCCACCAGCAGAGGGGTACAAGAGACCCAGTACTTC
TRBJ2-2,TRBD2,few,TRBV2,CASIGREGHTGELFF,TGTGCCAGCATCGGACGGGAGGGTCACACCGGGGAGCTGTTTTTT
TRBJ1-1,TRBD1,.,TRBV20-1,CSVRGGYTEAFF,TGCAGTGTCCGAGGGGGCTACACTGAAGCTTTCTTT
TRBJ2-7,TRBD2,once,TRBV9,CASSETSNEQYF,TGTGCCAGCAGCGAGACTAGCAACGAGCAGTACTTC
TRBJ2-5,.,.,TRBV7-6,CADSSQETQYF,TGTGCCGACAGCTCACAAGAGACCCAGTACTTC
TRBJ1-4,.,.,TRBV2,CASSGGSGRSGEKLFF,TGTGCCAGCAGTGGGGGGAGTGGAAGGAGCGGTGAAAAACTGTTTTTT
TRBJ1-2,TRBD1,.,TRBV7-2,CASSPRDRTIFYGYTF,TGTGCCAGCAGCCCTCGGGACAGGACAATCTTCTATGGCTACACCTTC
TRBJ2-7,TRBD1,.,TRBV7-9,CASSFPRPGQYSYEQYF,TGTGCCAGCAGTTTCCCCAGGCCGGGACAGTACTCCTACGAGCAGTACTTC
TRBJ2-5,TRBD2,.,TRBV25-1,CASSRPTSGRRETQYF,TGTGCCAGCAGCCGTCCGACTAGCGGGAGGAGGGAGACCCAGTACTTC
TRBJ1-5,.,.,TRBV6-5,CASSYLGPTGNQPQHF,TGTGCCAGCAGTTATCTCGGCCCGACAGGCAATCAGCCCCAGCATTTT
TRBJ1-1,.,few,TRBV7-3,CASSLHVNTEAFF,TGTGCCAGCAGTCTGCATGTGAACACTGAAGCTTTCTTT
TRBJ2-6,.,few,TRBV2,CASSESRGSGANVLTF,TGTGCCAGCAGTGAAAGCAGGGGCTCTGGGGCCAACGTCCTGACTTTC
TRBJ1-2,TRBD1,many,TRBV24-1,CATSDGQGSDYGYTF,TGTGCCACCAGTGATGGACAGGGAAGCGACTATGGCTACACCTTC
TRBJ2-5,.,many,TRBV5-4,CASSLLAGKTQYF,TGTGCCAGCAGCTTGTTAGCAGGCAAGACCCAGTACTTC